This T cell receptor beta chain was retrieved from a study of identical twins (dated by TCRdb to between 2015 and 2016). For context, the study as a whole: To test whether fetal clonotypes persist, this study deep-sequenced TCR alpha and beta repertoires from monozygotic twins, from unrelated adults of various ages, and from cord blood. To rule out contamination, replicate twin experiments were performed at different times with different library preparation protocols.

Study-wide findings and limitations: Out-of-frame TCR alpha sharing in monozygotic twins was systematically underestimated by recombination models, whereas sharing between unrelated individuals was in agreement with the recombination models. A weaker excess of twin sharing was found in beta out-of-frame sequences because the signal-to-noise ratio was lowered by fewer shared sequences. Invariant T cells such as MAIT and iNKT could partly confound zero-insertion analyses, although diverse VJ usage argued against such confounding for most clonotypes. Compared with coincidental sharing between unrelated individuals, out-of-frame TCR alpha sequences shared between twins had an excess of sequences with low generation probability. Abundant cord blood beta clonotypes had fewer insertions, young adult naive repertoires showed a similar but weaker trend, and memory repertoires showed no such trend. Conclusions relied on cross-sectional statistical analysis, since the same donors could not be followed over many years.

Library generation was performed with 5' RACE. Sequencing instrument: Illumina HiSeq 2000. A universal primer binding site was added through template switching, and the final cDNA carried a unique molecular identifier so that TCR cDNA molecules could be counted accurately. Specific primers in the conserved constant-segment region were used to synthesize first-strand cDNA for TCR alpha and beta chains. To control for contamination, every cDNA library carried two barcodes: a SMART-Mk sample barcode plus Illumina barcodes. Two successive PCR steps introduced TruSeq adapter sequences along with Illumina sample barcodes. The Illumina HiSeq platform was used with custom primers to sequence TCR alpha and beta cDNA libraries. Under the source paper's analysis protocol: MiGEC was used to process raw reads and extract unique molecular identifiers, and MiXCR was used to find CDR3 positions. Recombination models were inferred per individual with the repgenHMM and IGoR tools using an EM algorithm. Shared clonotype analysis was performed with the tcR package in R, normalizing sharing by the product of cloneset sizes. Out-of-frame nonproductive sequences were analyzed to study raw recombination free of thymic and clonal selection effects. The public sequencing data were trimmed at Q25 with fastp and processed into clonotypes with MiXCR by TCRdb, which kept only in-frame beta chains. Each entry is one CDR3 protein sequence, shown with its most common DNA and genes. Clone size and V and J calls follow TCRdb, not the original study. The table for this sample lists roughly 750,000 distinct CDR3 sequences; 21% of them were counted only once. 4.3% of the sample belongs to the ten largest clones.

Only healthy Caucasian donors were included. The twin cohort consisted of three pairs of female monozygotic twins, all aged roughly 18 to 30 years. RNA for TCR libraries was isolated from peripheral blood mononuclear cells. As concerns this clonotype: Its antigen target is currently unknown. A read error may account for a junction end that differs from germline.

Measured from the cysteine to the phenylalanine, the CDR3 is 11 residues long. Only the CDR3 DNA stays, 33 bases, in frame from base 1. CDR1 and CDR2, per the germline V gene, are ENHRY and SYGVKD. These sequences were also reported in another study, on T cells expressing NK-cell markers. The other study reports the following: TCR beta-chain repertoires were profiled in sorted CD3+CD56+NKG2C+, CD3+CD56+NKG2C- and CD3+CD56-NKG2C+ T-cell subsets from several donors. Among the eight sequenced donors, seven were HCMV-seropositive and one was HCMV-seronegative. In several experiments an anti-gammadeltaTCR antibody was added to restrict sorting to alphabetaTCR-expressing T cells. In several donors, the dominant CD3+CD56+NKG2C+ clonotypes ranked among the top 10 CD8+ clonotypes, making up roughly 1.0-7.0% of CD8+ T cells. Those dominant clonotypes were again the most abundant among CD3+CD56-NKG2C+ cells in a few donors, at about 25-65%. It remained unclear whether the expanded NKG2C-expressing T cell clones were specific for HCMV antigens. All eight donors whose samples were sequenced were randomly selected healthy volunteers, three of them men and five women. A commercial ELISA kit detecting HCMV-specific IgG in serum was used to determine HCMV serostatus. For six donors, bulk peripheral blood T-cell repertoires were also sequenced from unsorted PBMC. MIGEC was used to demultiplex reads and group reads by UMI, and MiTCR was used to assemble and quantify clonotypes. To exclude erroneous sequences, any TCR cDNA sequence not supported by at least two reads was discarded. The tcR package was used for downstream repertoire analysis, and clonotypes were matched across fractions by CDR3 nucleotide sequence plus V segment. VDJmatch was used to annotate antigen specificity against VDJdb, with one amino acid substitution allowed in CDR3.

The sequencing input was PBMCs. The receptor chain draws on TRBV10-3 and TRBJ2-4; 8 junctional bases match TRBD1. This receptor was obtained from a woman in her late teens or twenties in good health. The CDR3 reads CAISGGQGLNF. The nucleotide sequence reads TGTGCCATCAGTGGAGGACAGGGCTTGAACTTC.